Below, 8 T cell receptor beta chains from the same sample are listed, as sequenced in a study of T cells in Graves' hyperthyroidism and ophthalmopathy. RNA transcripts provided the source from which TCR beta CDR3 regions were amplified. Initially, a first-round RT-PCR of the TCR CDR3 employed the HTBI primer set. TCRdb recomputed calls from the multiplex PCR reads with MiXCR, one row per CDR3 protein. The data contain some 760,000 distinct CDR3 sequences, around 15% of them singletons. Source material: blood. These TCRs come from a woman between 18 and 29 years old with Graves' hyperthyroidism.

This clonotype was recorded many times. The chain couples TRBV30 to TRBJ2-1, with 8 bases matching TRBD2. The CDR3 is 13 amino acids. Trimming at V came to 7 bases and at J to 6 bases, leaving 8 bases not matched to a gene. The germline V gene has CDR1 GTSNPN and CDR2 SVGIG (reference sequence). The CDR3 DNA follows: TGTGCCTTCGAGGGACTAGGTTTCAATGAGCAGTTCTTC. Translation: CAFEGLGFNEQFF. The variable domain in full, with the rest retrieved from reference TRBV30 and TRBJ2-1, is SQTIHQWPATLVQPVGSPLSLECTVEGTSNPNLYWYRQAAGRGLQLLFYSVGIGQISSEVPQNLSASRPQDRQFILSSKKLLLSDSGFYLCAFEGLGFNEQFFGPGTRLTVL.

Only a few counts were recorded for this clonotype. This chain connects TRBV19 to TRBJ2-1, with unresolved D. CDR1 and CDR2 (germline): LNHDA, SQIVND (reference sequence). CDR3 length: 17 amino acids. The V and J ends lost 1 base and 0 bases respectively, with 13 bases between them. CDR3 residues: CASSIGLYYSSYNEQFF. The CDR3 DNA is TGTGCCAGTAGTATAGGCCTATATTATAGCTCCTACAATGAGCAGTTCTTC.

The chain recombines TRBV28 with TRBJ1-5, with TRBD1 as a possible D gene (5 bases). The V end lost 4 bases, the J end lost 6 bases, and 10 bases lay between the germline ends. The CDR3 spans 13 residues. CDR1 MDHEN and CDR2 SYDVKM come from the germline V gene. As DNA, the CDR3 is TGTGCCAGCAGTTCCGGGGACGGTCAGCCCCAGCATTTT. This encodes CASSSGDGQPQHF.

This clonotype was counted at least ten times. The chain carries TRBV28 and TRBJ2-7; 9 bases line up with TRBD1. Trimming took 5 bases from V and 6 from J; bases not matched to a gene: 8. CDR3 size: 14 residues. Germline V gene sequence: CDR1 MDHEN, CDR2 SYDVKM. CDR3 DNA sequence: TGTGCCAGCAGTCCGACAGGGGGTTTTCGCGAGCAGTACTTC. It encodes CASSPTGGFREQYF.

The table lists this clonotype with many counts. This sequence joins TRBV12-3 or TRBV12-4 and TRBJ2-2, with D tentatively TRBD1 (6 bases). The CDR3 covers 15 residues. V gave up 0 bases and J gave up 4 bases, with 9 bases separating them. The CDR3 DNA reads TGTGCCAGCAGTTTAGCGGGACACCCCACCGGGGAGCTGTTTTTT. This codes for CASSLAGHPTGELFF.

The sample holds a few counts of this clonotype. This chain links TRBV24-1 with TRBJ2-5; possible D gene TRBD2, 6 bases. Germline-derived CDR1 and CDR2 are KGHDR and SFDVKD. The V end was cut by 3 bases, the J end by 1 base, with 14 bases between. The CDR3 contains 16 residues. This chain's CDR3 is CATSDPTSNAQETQYF. DNA for the CDR3: TGTGCCACCAGTGATCCCACTAGCAATGCCCAAGAGACCCAGTACTTC.

This clonotype appeared many times. This chain uses TRBV2 with TRBJ1-5; D not resolved. V was pared by 8 bases and J by 4 bases, with 12 bases between. The CDR3 extends over 13 amino acids. Germline V lookup: CDR1 SNHLY, CDR2 FYNNEI. CDR3: CASRTTGNQPQHF. As DNA, the CDR3 is TGTGCCAGCCGGACCACCGGGAATCAGCCCCAGCATTTT.

The genes are TRBV28 and TRBJ2-7, with TRBD1 identical over 7 bases. This CDR3 contains 15 residues. V shed 5 bases, J shed 0 bases, and the junction held 7 bases outside the gene matches. The germline CDR1 and CDR2 sequences are MDHEN and SYDVKM. DNA for the CDR3: TGTGCCAGCAGTATGGTCAGGGGGACCTCCTACGAGCAGTACTTC. It specifies CASSMVRGTSYEQYF.